The present T cell receptor (beta chain) was sequenced within a study of cytomegalovirus exposure and HLA in healthy donors. PCR amplification relied on 60 Vbeta primers (plus 13 Jbeta primers). TCRdb's table, derived via immunoSEQ multiplex PCR, lists solely in-frame clones and lacks some. The sample records about 130,000 clones, roughly four fifths being singletons. V shed 0 bases and J shed 5 bases, with 5 bases lying between them. This CDR3 is built from 11 residues. The germline CDR1 and CDR2 sequences are DFQATT and SNEGSKA (reference sequence). The receptor comes from a man younger than 45 in good health and CMV-seronegative. Source material: PBMCs. The chain combines TRBV20-1 with TRBJ2-7; D remains ambiguous. The CDR3 DNA is TGCAGTGCTAGAGATAGCAACGAGCAGTACTTC. The encoded protein is CSARDSNEQYF.